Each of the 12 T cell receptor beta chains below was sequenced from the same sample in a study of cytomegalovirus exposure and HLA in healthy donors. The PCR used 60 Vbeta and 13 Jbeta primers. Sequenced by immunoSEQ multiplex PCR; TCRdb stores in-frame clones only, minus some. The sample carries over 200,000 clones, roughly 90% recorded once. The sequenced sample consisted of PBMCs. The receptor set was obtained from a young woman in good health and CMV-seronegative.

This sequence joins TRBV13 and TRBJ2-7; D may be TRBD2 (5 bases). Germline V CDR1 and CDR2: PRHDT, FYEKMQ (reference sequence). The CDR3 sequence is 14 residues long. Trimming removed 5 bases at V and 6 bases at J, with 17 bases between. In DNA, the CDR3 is TGTGCCAGCAGCCATGACGGAGGAAACCTCGAGCAGTACTTC. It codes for CASSHDGGNLEQYF.

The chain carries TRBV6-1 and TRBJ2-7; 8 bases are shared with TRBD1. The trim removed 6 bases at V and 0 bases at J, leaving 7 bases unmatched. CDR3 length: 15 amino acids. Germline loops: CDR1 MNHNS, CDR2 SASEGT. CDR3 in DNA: TGTGCCAGCAGGGGGGCGGACAGGGCCTCCTACGAGCAGTACTTC. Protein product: CASRGADRASYEQYF.

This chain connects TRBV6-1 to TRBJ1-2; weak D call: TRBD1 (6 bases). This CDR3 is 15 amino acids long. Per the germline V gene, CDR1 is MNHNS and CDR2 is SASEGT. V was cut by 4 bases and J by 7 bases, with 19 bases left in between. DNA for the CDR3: TGTGCCAGCAGTGGACCGACAGGTATAACTAGTGGCTACACCTTC. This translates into CASSGPTGITSGYTF.

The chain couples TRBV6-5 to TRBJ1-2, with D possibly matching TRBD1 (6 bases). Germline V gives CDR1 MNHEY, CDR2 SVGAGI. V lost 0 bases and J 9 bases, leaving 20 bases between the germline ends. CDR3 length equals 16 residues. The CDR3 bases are TGTGCCAGCAGTTACTCGACCCCGGGACGTGGGGGCAGCTACACCTTC. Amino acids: CASSYSTPGRGGSYTF.

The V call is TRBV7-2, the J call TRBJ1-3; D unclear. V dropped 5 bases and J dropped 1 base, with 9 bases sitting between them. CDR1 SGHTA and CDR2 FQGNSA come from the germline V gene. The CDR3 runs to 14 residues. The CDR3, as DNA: TGTGCCAGCAGCCCTACCCTATCTGGAAACACCATATATTTT. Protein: CASSPTLSGNTIYF.

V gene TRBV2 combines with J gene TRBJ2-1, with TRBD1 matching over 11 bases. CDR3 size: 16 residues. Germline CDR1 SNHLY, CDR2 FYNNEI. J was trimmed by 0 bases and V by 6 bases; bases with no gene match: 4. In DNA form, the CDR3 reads TGTGCCAGCAGGCCCGGGACAGGGGGCTCCTACAATGAGCAGTTCTTC. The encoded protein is CASRPGTGGSYNEQFF.

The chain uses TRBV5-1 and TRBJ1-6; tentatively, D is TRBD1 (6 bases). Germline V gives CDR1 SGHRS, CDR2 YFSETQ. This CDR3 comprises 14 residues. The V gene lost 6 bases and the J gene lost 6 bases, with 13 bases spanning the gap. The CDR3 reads CASNPRGGNSPLHF. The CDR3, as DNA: TGCGCCAGCAACCCACGAGGGGGTAATTCACCCCTCCACTTT.

This chain's CDR3 is CASSMTGIQPQHF. CDR3 DNA sequence: TGTGCCAGCAGCATGACAGGTATTCAGCCCCAGCATTTT. This sequence joins TRBV7-2 and TRBJ1-5; tentative D call: TRBD1 (6 bases). V lost 5 bases and J lost 6, with 11 bases in between. The germline gives CDR1 SGHTA, CDR2 FQGNSA. The CDR3 loop spans 13 amino acids.

CDR3 sequence: CASSGGGPQREAFF. CDR3 bases: TGTGCCAGCAGCGGGGGGGGGCCACAGCGAGAAGCTTTCTTT. This chain connects TRBV5-4 to TRBJ1-1; D is possibly TRBD1 (6 bases). Trimming removed 4 bases from V and 8 bases from J, with 18 bases in between. This CDR3 is 14 amino acids long. Per germline, CDR1 SGHNT and CDR2 YYREEE (reference sequence).

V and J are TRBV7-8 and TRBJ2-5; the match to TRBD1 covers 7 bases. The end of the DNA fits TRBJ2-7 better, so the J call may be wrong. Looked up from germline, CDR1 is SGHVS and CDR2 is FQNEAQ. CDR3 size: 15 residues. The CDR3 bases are TGTGCTCGCCACTTGGGACAGAATCTCATCTACGAGCAGTACTTC. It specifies CARHLGQNLIYEQYF.

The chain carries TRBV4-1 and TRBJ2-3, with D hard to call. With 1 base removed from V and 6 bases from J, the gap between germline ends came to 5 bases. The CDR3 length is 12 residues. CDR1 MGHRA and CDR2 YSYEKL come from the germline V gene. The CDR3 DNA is TGCGCCAGCAGCCAAGTCGGGGATACGCAGTATTTT. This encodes CASSQVGDTQYF.

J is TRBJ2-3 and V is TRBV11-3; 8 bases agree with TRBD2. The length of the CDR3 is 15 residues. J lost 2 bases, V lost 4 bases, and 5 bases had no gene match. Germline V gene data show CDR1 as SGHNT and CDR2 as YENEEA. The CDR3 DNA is TGTGCCAGCAGCTCTATAGCGGGAAACACAGATACGCAGTATTTT. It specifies CASSSIAGNTDTQYF.